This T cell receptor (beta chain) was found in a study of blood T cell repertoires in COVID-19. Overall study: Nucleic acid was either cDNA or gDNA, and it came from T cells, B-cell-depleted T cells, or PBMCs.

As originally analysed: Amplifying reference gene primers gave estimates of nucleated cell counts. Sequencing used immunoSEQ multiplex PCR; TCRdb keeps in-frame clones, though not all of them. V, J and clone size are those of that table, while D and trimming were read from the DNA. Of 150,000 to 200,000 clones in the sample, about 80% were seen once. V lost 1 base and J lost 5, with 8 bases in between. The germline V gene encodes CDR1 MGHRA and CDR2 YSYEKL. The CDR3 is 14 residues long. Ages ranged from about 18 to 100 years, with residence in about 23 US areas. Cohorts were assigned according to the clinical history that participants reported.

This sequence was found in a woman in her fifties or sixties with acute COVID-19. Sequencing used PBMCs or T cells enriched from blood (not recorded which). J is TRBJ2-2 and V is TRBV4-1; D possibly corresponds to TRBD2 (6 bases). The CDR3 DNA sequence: TGCGCCAGCAGCCAAGGTGGGGGGACCGGGGAGCTGTTTTTT. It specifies CASSQGGGTGELFF.